Listed here are 23 T cell receptor beta chains from one sample, sequenced in a study of T cell responses to AZD1222 COVID-19 vaccine. Assay used: immunoSEQ multiplex PCR; TCRdb lists only in-frame clones, some missing. Of roughly 150,000 clones in the sample, about nine tenths were seen once. Sequencing used peripheral blood, obtained 28 days after the second AZD1222 dose. The origin of the receptors is an adult who received the AZD1222 COVID-19 vaccine.

The gene calls are TRBV7-2 and TRBJ2-7; D possibly corresponds to TRBD2 (7 bases). In germline, CDR1 is SGHTA, CDR2 FQGNSA. Trimming removed 1 base from V and 9 bases from J, with 16 bases in between. CDR3 length: 14 amino acids. CDR3 residues: CASSLGGAGAAQYF. The CDR3 bases are TGTGCCAGCAGCTTAGGGGGGGCGGGAGCCGCGCAGTACTTC.

J is TRBJ2-2 and V is TRBV5-4; no clear D. Trimming cost V 4 bases and J 4 bases, with 14 bases left between them. Per germline, CDR1 SGHNT and CDR2 YYREEE (reference sequence). The CDR3 is made up of 15 amino acids. In nucleotides, the CDR3 is TGTGCCAGCAGCCCAGACATTCGAGGCACCGGGGAGCTGTTTTTT. Amino acid sequence: CASSPDIRGTGELFF.

CDR3 in DNA: TGTGCCAGCAGCTTAGGCTCCCAGAACACTGAAGCTTTCTTT. Its translation is CASSLGSQNTEAFF. The chain has TRBV11-2 and TRBJ1-1; unclear D gene. There are 14 residues in the CDR3. Trimming pared 1 base from V and 1 base from J, leaving 7 bases between. The germline gives CDR1 SGHAT, CDR2 FQNNGV.

The chain couples TRBV15 to TRBJ1-5; a weak D match, TRBD1 (5 bases). There are 15 residues in the CDR3. Per germline, CDR1 LNHNV and CDR2 YYDKDF (reference sequence). V lost 0 bases to trimming and J lost 5 bases, with 11 bases between them. DNA for the CDR3: TGTGCCACCAGCAGAGACAGGGCAGTTGATCAGCCCCAGCATTTT. Protein sequence: CATSRDRAVDQPQHF.

The chain employs TRBV2 and TRBJ2-3, with 13 bases fitting TRBD2. CDR1 SNHLY and CDR2 FYNNEI come from the germline V gene. The V and J ends lost 1 base and 5 bases, in that order; junction bases with no gene match: 15. CDR3 length equals 20 residues. The CDR3 sequence is CASSEELGYGTSGIEDTQYF. As DNA, the CDR3 is TGTGCCAGCAGTGAAGAGCTAGGGTACGGGACTAGCGGGATTGAAGATACGCAGTATTTT.

V is TRBV6-5 and J is TRBJ2-3; D is undetermined. V was trimmed by 4 bases and J by 7 bases, leaving 9 bases between them. The CDR3 covers 12 residues. Per germline, CDR1 MNHEY and CDR2 SVGAGI. The CDR3 DNA is TGTGCCAGCAGTTCGAGTTTAAATACGCAGTATTTT. It is translated as CASSSSLNTQYF.

CDR3 amino acids: CASSQHPEMNTEAFF. DNA of the CDR3: TGCGCCAGCAGCCAACATCCAGAGATGAACACTGAAGCTTTCTTT. The gene calls are TRBV4-3 and TRBJ1-1; D remains unclear. Germline CDR1 is LGHNA and CDR2 is YSLEER. CDR3 length: 15 residues. V gave up 2 bases and J gave up 0 bases, with 10 bases separating them.

The V call is TRBV6-1, the J call TRBJ1-5; 10 nucleotides agree with TRBD1. The germline CDR1 and CDR2 sequences are MNHNS and SASEGT. V gave up 2 bases and J gave up 3 bases; unmatched junction bases: 7. The CDR3 totals 17 residues. The CDR3: CASSEYGTGALNQPQHF. CDR3 in DNA: TGTGCCAGCAGTGAATATGGGACAGGGGCCCTCAATCAGCCCCAGCATTTT.

This chain connects TRBV9 to TRBJ1-3; perhaps TRBD1 as D (5 bases). V was shortened by 4 bases and J by 3 bases, with 14 bases between the two germline ends. This CDR3 region has 15 residues. The germline gives CDR1 SGDLS, CDR2 YYNGEE. CDR3 protein: CASSRGRVYGNTIYF. In nucleotides, the CDR3 is TGTGCCAGCAGCCGGGGCAGGGTGTATGGAAACACCATATATTTT.

This clone occurred once. The rearrangement uses TRBV6-5 and TRBJ1-2; no firm D call. Between the trimmed V and J ends, which lost 0 bases and 1 base, there was a span of 12 bases. CDR3 length: 16 amino acids. The V gene's germline CDR1 is MNHEY and CDR2 SVGAGI. The CDR3 sequence: CASSYSRTADNYGYTF. The CDR3 bases are TGTGCCAGCAGTTACTCGCGGACGGCTGATAACTATGGCTACACCTTC.

The V call is TRBV10-3, the J call TRBJ2-1, with 7 nucleotides matching TRBD2. Trimming removed 8 bases from V and 0 bases from J; junction bases left unmatched: 16. This CDR3 is 18 amino acids long. Germline CDR1 and CDR2: ENHRY and SYGVKD. CDR3 amino acids: CAISNRLLAEDSYNEQFF. CDR3 DNA: TGTGCCATCTCCAATCGGTTGCTAGCGGAAGACTCCTACAATGAGCAGTTCTTC.

The chain couples TRBV6-5 to TRBJ1-1; TRBD1 might be the D (5 bases). Trimming took 2 bases from V and 1 from J, leaving 11 bases between them. The CDR3 is 15 amino acids. Germline V gene data show CDR1 as MNHEY and CDR2 as SVGAGI. CDR3 amino acids: CASSYTSQGNTEAFF. The CDR3, as DNA: TGTGCCAGCAGTTACACCTCTCAGGGGAACACTGAAGCTTTCTTT.

J is TRBJ2-1 and V is TRBV28; D unclear. Germline V CDR1 and CDR2: MDHEN, SYDVKM. This CDR3 comprises 15 residues. Between the trimmed V and J ends, which lost 3 bases and 7 bases, there was a span of 16 bases. CDR3: CASSFIHSKGNEQFF. The CDR3 DNA reads as TGTGCCAGCAGTTTCATACACAGTAAGGGTAATGAGCAGTTCTTC. Combining the CDR3 with reference TRBV28 and TRBJ2-1 gives the whole variable domain DVKVTQSSRYLVKRTGEKVFLECVQDMDHENMFWYRQDPGLGLRLIYFSYDVKMKEKGDIPEGYSVSREKKERFSLILESASTNQTSMYLCASSFIHSKGNEQFFGPGTRLTVL.

The rearrangement links TRBV6-1 to TRBJ1-5; a possible D gene is TRBD1 (6 bases). The CDR3 is 17 amino acids. Germline CDR1 MNHNS, CDR2 SASEGT. Trimming left V 1 base short and J 1 base short, with 14 bases between. The CDR3 region has the DNA TGTGCCAGCAGTGAAGTAATTGATGGGGGCAGCAATCAGCCCCAGCATTTT. Its translation: CASSEVIDGGSNQPQHF.

This clone was seen a handful of times. This chain joins TRBV27 and TRBJ1-4, with a tentative D call TRBD1 (6 bases). The CDR3 is 14 residues long. Trimming left V 5 bases short and J 3 bases short, with 10 bases between. From germline, CDR1 is MNHEY and CDR2 SMNVEV (reference sequence). The CDR3 sequence: CASSTGSPNEKLFF. CDR3 DNA sequence: TGTGCCAGCAGTACAGGGTCCCCTAATGAAAAACTGTTTTTT.

This chain connects TRBV11-2 to TRBJ1-1; D gene uncertain. V shed 0 bases and J shed 0 bases, with 8 bases lying between them. CDR1 and CDR2 (germline): SGHAT, FQNNGV. The CDR3 loop spans 15 amino acids. CDR3 region: CASSLERTVNTEAFF. The CDR3 nucleotides are TGTGCCAGCAGCTTAGAACGGACGGTGAACACTGAAGCTTTCTTT. The whole variable domain, remainder taken from reference TRBV11-2 and TRBJ1-1, is EAGVAQSPRYKIIEKRQSVAFWCNPISGHATLYWYQQILGQGPKLLIQFQNNGVVDDSQLPKDRFSAERLKGVDSTLKIQPAKLEDSAVYLCASSLERTVNTEAFFGQGTRLTVV.

A single count supports this clone. The gene calls are TRBV6-5 and TRBJ2-7; D not resolved. The CDR3 is made up of 16 amino acids. Trimming pared 0 bases from V and 0 bases from J, leaving 12 bases between. CDR1 MNHEY and CDR2 SVGAGI come from the germline V gene. This CDR3 reads CASSYSNPILSYEQYF. The CDR3 region has the DNA TGTGCCAGCAGTTACTCGAACCCTATCCTCTCCTACGAGCAGTACTTC.

This clone was observed once. J is TRBJ1-3 and V is TRBV7-6; D not resolved. Looked up from germline, CDR1 is SGHVS and CDR2 is FNYEAQ. The CDR3 runs to 16 residues. V lost 1 base and J lost 0, with 10 bases in between. In DNA form, the CDR3 reads TGTGCCAGCAGCTTAGGCCGACACGGCTCTGGAAACACCATATATTTT. As protein: CASSLGRHGSGNTIYF.

V usage is TRBV19 and J usage is TRBJ1-2; TRBD1 is a possible D gene (5 bases). The ends were cut back, 2 bases at V and 6 bases at J, with 13 bases in the middle. Germline loops: CDR1 LNHDA, CDR2 SQIVND (reference sequence). The CDR3 is 14 amino acids. The DNA for the CDR3 is TGTGCCAGTAGTATAAGGGGACCCCAGGATGGCTACACCTTC. Translation gives CASSIRGPQDGYTF. The full variable domain, its missing parts supplied by reference TRBV19 and TRBJ1-2, is DGGITQSPKYLFRKEGQNVTLSCEQNLNHDAMYWYRQDPGQGLRLIYYSQIVNDFQKGDIAEGYSVSREKKESFPLTVTSAQKNPTAFYLCASSIRGPQDGYTFGSGTRLTVV.

The chain carries TRBV21-1 and TRBJ2-1. TRBV21-1 is shown as a pseudogene. This CDR3 comprises 15 residues. CDR3 DNA: TGTGCCAGCAGCACACTTAAGGGATCAATCGATGAGCAGTTCTTC. This gives the protein CASSTLKGSIDEQFF.

J is TRBJ1-5 and V is TRBV15; TRBD1 matches at 8 bases. Germline CDR1 reads LNHNV; CDR2 reads YYDKDF (reference sequence). The CDR3 has 14 residues. Losses at the gene ends were 5 bases for V and 0 bases for J; bases not matched to a gene: 0. This CDR3 is CATSGQGSNQPQHF. In nucleotides, the CDR3 is TGTGCCACCAGCGGACAGGGTAGCAATCAGCCCCAGCATTTT.

The chain links TRBV3-1 (or the pseudogene TRBV3-2) to TRBJ1-1; 7 nucleotides line up with TRBD1. V was clipped by 4 bases and J by 5 bases; unmatched bases: 4. The germline gives CDR1 LGHDT, CDR2 YNNKEL (reference sequence). The CDR3 runs to 13 residues. The CDR3 sequence: CASSPQGRTEAFF. The CDR3 nucleotides read TGTGCCAGCAGCCCACAGGGGCGGACTGAAGCTTTCTTT.

This clone was observed once. The chain links TRBV27 to TRBJ1-4, with 9 positions matching TRBD1. Germline CDR1 is MNHEY and CDR2 is SMNVEV (reference sequence). V lost 7 bases and J lost 4; bases outside the gene matches: 13. This CDR3 is 17 amino acids long. The CDR3 here is CASKRDRDFASNEKLFF. CDR3 nucleotide sequence: TGTGCCAGCAAGCGGGACAGGGACTTCGCGAGTAATGAAAAACTGTTTTTT.